Shown below are 25 T cell receptor beta chains from a single sample sequenced in a study of CD8+ T cells in alopecia areata. cDNA reverse transcribed from extracted RNA served as the sequencing template. TCRdb's copy holds only in-frame clones and misses some; the assay was immunoSEQ multiplex PCR. Counted here are around 190,000 clones, 45% to 65% occurring once; the ten biggest clones make up approximately 0.7%. Treatment described: oral pan-JAK inhibitor, 5-10 mg twice daily. Sequencing used CD4+ T cells sorted from blood, obtained at week 4, from a patient treated with tofacitinib. The receptors were sampled from a human donor with alopecia areata.

In this sample, this clone turned up a few times. The V call is TRBV2, the J call TRBJ2-4, with D unresolved. The CDR3 has 14 residues. V shed 7 bases and J shed 0 bases, with 10 bases lying between them. Germline assignment: CDR1 SNHLY and CDR2 FYNNEI. Written as DNA, the CDR3 is TGTGCCAGCATGTCCCCGGAAGCCAAAAACATTCAGTACTTC. Translated, it gives CASMSPEAKNIQYF.

This chain joins TRBV29-1 and TRBJ1-1, with D unresolved. CDR3 length: 9 amino acids. From germline, CDR1 is SQVTM and CDR2 ANQGSEA. CDR3 region: CRGDTEAFF. The DNA of the CDR3 is TGCAGGGGAGACACTGAAGCTTTCTTT. Complete variable domain (other parts from reference TRBV29-1 and TRBJ1-1): SAVISQKPSRDICQRGTSLTIQCQVDSQVTMMFWYRQQPGQSLTLIATANQGSEATYESGFVIDKFPISRPNLTFSTLTVSNMSPEDSSIYLCRGDTEAFFGQGTRLTVV.

The CDR3 DNA is TGTGCCAGCAGCCAGGGAGGGCAGCAGAACACCGGGGAGCTGTTTTTT. Encoded protein: CASSQGGQQNTGELFF. This sequence joins TRBV7-6 and TRBJ2-2, with 7 nucleotides matching TRBD2. Trimming took 5 bases from V and 1 from J; bases not matched to a gene: 7. Germline lookup yields CDR1 SGHVS and CDR2 FNYEAQ. The CDR3 is made up of 16 amino acids.

This chain connects TRBV4-3 to TRBJ1-2; the D is unclear. The V and J ends lost 0 bases and 5 bases respectively, with 13 bases between them. Germline V gene data show CDR1 as LGHNA and CDR2 as YSLEER. The length of the CDR3 is 15 residues. In DNA form, the CDR3 reads TGCGCCAGCAGCCAAGATATCGGCGCAGGTTATGGCTACACCTTC. As protein: CASSQDIGAGYGYTF.

The V gene is TRBV30, the J gene TRBJ2-4, with D tentatively TRBD1 (6 bases). In germline, CDR1 is GTSNPN, CDR2 SVGIG (reference sequence). The CDR3 runs to 11 residues. The V end lost 4 bases, the J end lost 7 bases, and 8 bases lay between the germline ends. The CDR3 loop is CAWTQGNIQYF. CDR3 DNA: TGTGCCTGGACGCAGGGGAACATTCAGTACTTC.

This clone came up a few times. This chain joins TRBV28 and TRBJ2-5, with D perhaps matching TRBD2 (5 bases). This CDR3 is 15 amino acids long. Per the germline V gene, CDR1 is MDHEN and CDR2 is SYDVKM. V gave up 7 bases and J gave up 0 bases, with 15 bases separating them. CDR3 coding DNA: TGTGCCAGCACCCTAGGAGCGGCGTACCAAGAGACCCAGTACTTC. Protein: CASTLGAAYQETQYF.

The rearrangement joins TRBV7-9 to TRBJ2-5, with D unclear. Trimming pared 1 base from V and 5 bases from J, leaving 11 bases between. CDR3 length: 14 residues. Germline CDR1 reads SEHNR; CDR2 reads FQNEAQ (reference sequence). CDR3 loop: CASSLGRTQETQYF. The CDR3, as DNA: TGTGCCAGCAGCTTAGGTCGGACCCAGGAGACCCAGTACTTC. Combining the CDR3 with reference TRBV7-9 and TRBJ2-5 gives the whole variable domain DTGVSQNPRHKITKRGQNVTFRCDPISEHNRLYWYRQTLGQGPEFLTYFQNEAQLEKSRLLSDRFSAERPKGSFSTLEIQRTEQGDSAMYLCASSLGRTQETQYFGPGTRLLVL.

CDR3 protein: CASSLLGAGPSGNTIYF. CDR3 coding DNA: TGTGCCAGCAGCTTATTAGGGGCAGGACCCTCTGGAAACACCATATATTTT. The gene calls are TRBV7-2 and TRBJ1-3; TRBD1 is a possible D gene (5 bases). Trimming took off 2 bases at V and 0 bases at J, with 14 bases between the two ends. The CDR3 has 17 residues. The germline gives CDR1 SGHTA, CDR2 FQGNSA. The whole variable domain, remainder taken from reference TRBV7-2 and TRBJ1-3, is GAGVSQSPSNKVTEKGKDVELRCDPISGHTALYWYRQSLGQGLEFLIYFQGNSAPDKSGLPSDRFSAERTGGSVSTLTIQRTQQEDSAVYLCASSLLGAGPSGNTIYFGEGSWLTVV.

The chain carries TRBV5-1 and TRBJ2-3; unclear D gene. V shed 5 bases and J shed 1 base, with 5 bases lying between them. CDR3 length: 12 residues. Germline CDR1 is SGHRS and CDR2 is YFSETQ. The CDR3 loop reads CASRSRTDTQYF. Here the CDR3 DNA reads TGCGCCAGCAGATCCCGCACAGATACGCAGTATTTT.

The chain carries TRBV7-2 and TRBJ2-1; TRBD2 aligns across 8 bases. The V segment lost 3 bases and the J segment 9 bases; nucleotides outside the gene matches: 4. CDR3 size: 13 residues. Per germline, CDR1 SGHTA and CDR2 FQGNSA. The CDR3 coding sequence is TGTGCCAGCAGCTTCAGGCGGGAGGTTGAGCAGTTCTTC. Its protein product is CASSFRREVEQFF.

This chain connects TRBV4-3 to TRBJ1-2; D is undetermined. The CDR3 loop spans 13 amino acids. Germline V gene data show CDR1 as LGHNA and CDR2 as YSLEER. V gave up 0 bases and J gave up 4 bases, with 6 bases separating them. The CDR3 DNA is TGCGCCAGCAGCCAAGAACTATCCTATGGCTACACCTTC. As protein: CASSQELSYGYTF.

There are a few counts of this clone. V is TRBV28 and J is TRBJ1-1; D remains unclear. CDR3 length: 12 residues. The V and J ends lost 1 base and 6 bases respectively, with 6 bases between them. Germline-derived CDR1 and CDR2 are MDHEN and SYDVKM. CDR3 loop: CASSLYTAEAFF. CDR3 coding DNA: TGTGCCAGCAGTTTATACACAGCTGAAGCTTTCTTT.

CDR3 in amino acids: CASSQDGAGFNTEAFF. In DNA form, the CDR3 reads TGCGCCAGCAGCCAAGATGGGGCAGGATTTAACACTGAAGCTTTCTTT. The chain uses TRBV4-1 and TRBJ1-1, with a tentative D call TRBD1 (5 bases). The V and J ends lost 0 bases and 2 bases respectively, with 13 bases between them. Germline assignment: CDR1 MGHRA and CDR2 YSYEKL. This CDR3 spans 16 amino acids.

The rearrangement joins TRBV30 to TRBJ1-2; 9 positions match TRBD1. This CDR3 has 15 amino acids. Germline V CDR1 and CDR2: GTSNPN, SVGIG (reference sequence). The J segment lost 3 bases and the V segment lost 1 base, leaving 6 bases of the junction unmatched. The CDR3 DNA reads TGTGCCTGGAGTGCCCAGACAGGGGGATACTATGGCTACACCTTC. This translates into CAWSAQTGGYYGYTF.

The chain joins TRBV7-9 to TRBJ2-1; D is ambiguous. V gave up 2 bases and J gave up 5 bases, with 4 bases separating them. CDR1 and CDR2 from the germline V gene are SEHNR and FQNEAQ (reference sequence). The CDR3 consists of 12 residues. CDR3 amino acids: CASSLTNNEQFF. CDR3 DNA sequence: TGTGCCAGCAGCTTAACTAACAATGAGCAGTTCTTC.

As regards this clone: The identical CDR3 is also encoded by other nucleotide sequences in the sample. The V and J genes are TRBV15 and TRBJ2-5; D gene uncertain. CDR1 is LNHNV, CDR2 YYDKDF, per germline (reference sequence). The CDR3 runs 14 residues. The germline V and J ends were trimmed by 0 bases and 1 base, with 6 bases remaining between them. Here the CDR3 DNA reads TGTGCCACCAGCAGAGATCGGCGCCAAGAGACCCAGTACTTC. Translated, it gives CATSRDRRQETQYF. Full variable domain (rest looked up from reference TRBV15 and TRBJ2-5): DAMVIQNPRYQVTQFGKPVTLSCSQTLNHNVMYWYQQKSSQAPKLLFHYYDKDFNNEADTPDNFQSRRPNTSFCFLDIRSPGLGDTAMYLCATSRDRRQETQYFGPGTRLLVL.

This sequence joins TRBV29-1 and TRBJ1-2; D not resolved. The V gene's germline CDR1 is SQVTM and CDR2 ANQGSEA. CDR3 size: 11 residues. V lost 4 bases to trimming and J lost 8 bases, with 11 bases between them. The CDR3 bases are TGCAGCGTTGGTGGAGGGAACGGCTACACCTTC. Translation: CSVGGGNGYTF.

The rearrangement uses TRBV6-1 and TRBJ2-7; 7 bases map to TRBD1. Germline V gives CDR1 MNHNS, CDR2 SASEGT. The V segment lost 6 bases and the J segment 2 bases; nucleotides outside the gene matches: 4. This CDR3 contains 13 residues. The CDR3 coding sequence is TGTGCCAGCAGGCGGACAGGCACCTACGAGCAGTACTTC. This encodes CASRRTGTYEQYF.

CDR3 nucleotides: TGTGCCAGCAGCCGTCAGGGAAAAGGAGAGTTCTTC. It yields the protein CASSRQGKGEFF. The chain recombines TRBV7-2 with TRBJ2-1; maybe TRBD1 (5 bases). Trimming cost V 5 bases and J 14 bases, with 16 bases left between them. The CDR3 runs to 12 residues. Germline V lookup: CDR1 SGHTA, CDR2 FQGNSA.

The rearrangement joins TRBV7-8 to TRBJ2-7; 12 positions agree with TRBD2. In germline, CDR1 is SGHVS, CDR2 FQNEAQ. This CDR3 has 16 residues. V lost 2 bases to trimming and J lost 5 bases; unmatched junction nucleotides: 7. The CDR3: CASSLMASGRANEQYF. Written as DNA, the CDR3 is TGTGCCAGCAGCTTAATGGCTAGCGGGAGGGCCAACGAGCAGTACTTC.

The chain is built from TRBV29-1 and TRBJ2-1, with 8 bases fitting TRBD2. Trimming removed 5 bases from V and 7 bases from J; junction bases left unmatched: 7. The CDR3 has 13 amino acids. CDR1 and CDR2 (germline): SQVTM, ANQGSEA. The CDR3 bases are TGCAGCGTTTGGGGGACTAGGCTTAATGAGCAGTTCTTC. Protein product: CSVWGTRLNEQFF.

The chain is built from TRBV20-1 and TRBJ2-5; no clear D gene. This CDR3 is built from 11 residues. Between the trimmed V and J ends, which lost 0 bases and 4 bases, there was a span of 3 bases. From germline, CDR1 is DFQATT and CDR2 SNEGSKA (reference sequence). In DNA, the CDR3 is TGCAGTGCTAGAGACCCAGAGACCCAGTACTTC. Translation: CSARDPETQYF.

The chain is built from TRBV6-5 and TRBJ2-1; weak D call: TRBD2 (6 bases). There are 12 residues in the CDR3. Trimming removed 6 bases at V and 9 bases at J, with 12 bases between. Germline-derived CDR1 and CDR2 are MNHEY and SVGAGI. CDR3 bases: TGTGCCAGCAGGGAGGGGTCGGGTGAGCAGTTCTTC. Amino acids: CASREGSGEQFF.

Here the CDR3 DNA reads TGTGCCTGGAGTGTACGCGGGACCTCCACAGATACGCAGTATTTT. Translation: CAWSVRGTSTDTQYF. The rearrangement links TRBV30 to TRBJ2-3, with D possibly matching TRBD2 (6 bases). V lost 0 bases and J lost 2, with 12 bases in between. Germline V gene data show CDR1 as GTSNPN and CDR2 as SVGIG (reference sequence). This CDR3 is built from 15 residues. The complete variable domain, with remaining parts taken from reference TRBV30 and TRBJ2-3, reads SQTIHQWPATLVQPVGSPLSLECTVEGTSNPNLYWYRQAAGRGLQLLFYSVGIGQISSEVPQNLSASRPQDRQFILSSKKLLLSDSGFYLCAWSVRGTSTDTQYFGPGTRLTVL.

The V call is TRBV5-1, the J call TRBJ1-2; 7 bases align to TRBD1. Germline CDR1 is SGHRS and CDR2 is YFSETQ. Trimming removed 0 bases from V and 5 bases from J; junction bases left unmatched: 7. This CDR3 is built from 15 residues. The CDR3 nucleotides read TGCGCCAGCAGCTTGGCAGGACAGGAGATATATGGCTACACCTTC. This codes for CASSLAGQEIYGYTF.